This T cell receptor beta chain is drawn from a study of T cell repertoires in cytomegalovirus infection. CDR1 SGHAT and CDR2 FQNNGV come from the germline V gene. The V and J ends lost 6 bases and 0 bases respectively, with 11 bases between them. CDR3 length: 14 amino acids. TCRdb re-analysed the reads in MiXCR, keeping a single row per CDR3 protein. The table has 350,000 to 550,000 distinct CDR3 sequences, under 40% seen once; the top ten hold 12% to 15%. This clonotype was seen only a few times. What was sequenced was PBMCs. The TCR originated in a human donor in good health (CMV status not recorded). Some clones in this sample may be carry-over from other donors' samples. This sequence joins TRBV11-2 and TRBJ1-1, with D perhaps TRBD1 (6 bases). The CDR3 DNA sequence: TGTGCCAGCAGAGGGGGAGTCTTGAACACTGAAGCTTTCTTT. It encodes CASRGGVLNTEAFF.